This T cell receptor (beta chain) was identified in a study of blood T cell repertoires in COVID-19. Overall study: The United States, Italy and Spain were the sources of the acute and convalescent COVID-19 samples.

Trimming at V came to 6 bases and at J to 6 bases, leaving 7 bases not matched to a gene. Germline lookup yields CDR1 MNHEY and CDR2 SVGAGI. CDR3 length: 13 amino acids. In the study's own analysis: Reference gene primer amplification gave estimated nucleated cell counts. Generated by immunoSEQ multiplex PCR, the TCRdb table keeps only in-frame clones and is missing some. V, J and clone size are those of that table, while D and trimming were read from the DNA. Of under 500,000 clones listed, 85% to 90% are singletons. V usage is TRBV6-5 and J usage is TRBJ2-7; 8 nucleotides agree with TRBD2. The material sequenced was PBMCs or T cells enriched from blood (not recorded which). This receptor was obtained from a man aged 30-40 years who had recovered from COVID-19. The CDR3 DNA reads as TGTGCCAGCAGCCAGGGACTAGTCTTCGAGCAGTACTTC. This codes for CASSQGLVFEQYF.